This T cell receptor beta chain was sequenced for a study of blood T cells in healthy people across ages. The germline CDR1 and CDR2 sequences are SGHRS and YFSETQ. This CDR3 comprises 20 residues. A second roughly 7 to 12 cycle PCR used barcoded and J-beta primers. TCRdb processed the 5' RACE reads anew with MiXCR; each CDR3 protein has one entry. The sample gives nearly 1 million distinct CDR3 sequences, roughly 51% of which show up once; about 21% is in the top ten. The chain recombines TRBV5-1 with TRBJ2-5, with D tentatively TRBD1 (6 bases). The J call could be wrong; TRBJ2-7 is a better fit for the DNA end. Material: blood. This clonotype was sampled from a woman in her fifties or sixties in good health. CDR3 bases: TGCGCCAGCAGCCCCGTTCTGGGACACCGAAAGACGGATGGCTCCTACGAGCAGTACTTC. This translates into CASSPVLGHRKTDGSYEQYF.